These T cell receptor beta chains were read from a single sample in a study of post-analysis software for immune sequencing data. MiXCR was run by TCRdb on the PCR reads, yielding one entry per CDR3 protein. Among roughly 540,000 distinct CDR3 sequences listed, around 36% were seen once. Source material: blood. These receptors were taken from a girl aged 2 to 17 with multiple sclerosis. The CDR3 runs from the conserved cysteine through the conserved F or W. The D gene is left open where the match is weak. The size of a clone is reported for some rows only, either as once, few or many, or as a class for expanded clones.

TGTGCCAGCTCACCAGGTGGACAGGGGTTCTATGGCTACACCTTC | CASSPGGQGFYGYTF | TRBJ1-2 | NA | TRBD1 | TRBV18
TGCAGCGCTCGAGGGGGGGGGTTCACAGATACGCAGTATTTT | CSARGGGFTDTQYF | TRBJ2-3 | NA | NA | TRBV29-1
TGTGCCAGCAGCTCCCAGGGGGTCCGGGGGCGCGTTACCCATGAGCAGTTCTTC | CASSSQGVRGRVTHEQFF | TRBJ2-1 | NA | NA | TRBV21-1
TGCGCCAGCAGTGGTGGGGGGATCGAGACCCAGTACTTC | CASSGGGIETQYF | TRBJ2-5 | NA | NA | TRBV10-1
TGCAGTGCTAGATTTGACGGGGAGCTGTTTTTT | CSARFDGELFF | TRBJ2-2 | once | NA | TRBV20-1
TGTGCCAGCAGCCCCGGGACTAGCCGATCCTACGAGCAGTACTTC | CASSPGTSRSYEQYF | TRBJ2-7 | NA | TRBD2 | TRBV11-1
TGTGCCAGCAGACGGACAGGGTCTCAGCCCCAGCATTTT | CASRRTGSQPQHF | TRBJ1-5 | NA | TRBD1 | TRBV6-2/TRBV6-3
TGCAGTGCCATGCCCGGGACAGGGGTCGAAAAACTGTTTTTT | CSAMPGTGVEKLFF | TRBJ1-4 | NA | TRBD1 | TRBV20-1
TGCAGTGCTGGGGGACTAGCGGGACACAATGAGCAGTTCTTC | CSAGGLAGHNEQFF | TRBJ2-1 | few | TRBD2 | TRBV20-1
TGCGCCAGCAGCGCGGCCCCGGAGACCCAGTACTTC | CASSAAPETQYF | TRBJ2-5 | few | NA | TRBV5-1
TGCAGTGCTAGAGGATATGGCAGCGAGACCTACAATGAGCAGTTCTTC | CSARGYGSETYNEQFF | TRBJ2-1 | NA | NA | TRBV20-1
TGTGCCAGCAGTTCTCCTATGTTGCATGATACGCAGTATTTT | CASSSPMLHDTQYF | TRBJ2-3 | NA | NA | TRBV12-3/TRBV12-4
TGCAGTGCTCCACCTAGGGTAAAAGAGACCCAGTACTTC | CSAPPRVKETQYF | TRBJ2-5 | many | NA | TRBV20-1
TGCAGCTTCTGGGAATTAGAGGAGACCCAGTACTTC | CSFWELEETQYF | TRBJ2-5 | many | NA | TRBV29-1
TGTGCCATCAGTCTAGGGGGAGCGGGGGCCCAAGAGACCCAGTACTTC | CAISLGGAGAQETQYF | TRBJ2-5 | few | TRBD2 | TRBV10-3
TGTGCCAGCAGCCCGCCCCTTGTGGAGACCGGGACCCAGTACTTC | CASSPPLVETGTQYF | TRBJ2-5 | NA | NA | TRBV7-9
TGCGCCAGCAGCCAAGGGACTAGGGCTACTTACGAGCAGTACTTC | CASSQGTRATYEQYF | TRBJ2-7 | NA | TRBD2 | TRBV4-1
TGTGCCAGCAGCTTAGTGGGGGGGGGAGGTTACGAGCAGTACTTC | CASSLVGGGGYEQYF | TRBJ2-7 | NA | TRBD2 | TRBV7-8
TGCAGTGCTACTCCCTGGGGTAGCGGGGGGTACGAGCAGTACTTC | CSATPWGSGGYEQYF | TRBJ2-7 | few | TRBD2 | TRBV20-1
TGTGCCAGCAGCACCCGGCAGGGGCCCAGAGAGACCCAGTACTTC | CASSTRQGPRETQYF | TRBJ2-5 | NA | NA | TRBV9
TGTGCCAGCAGCGTAGGGGGACAGGGGGATCAGCCCCAGCATTTT | CASSVGGQGDQPQHF | TRBJ1-5 | NA | TRBD1 | TRBV9
TGTGCCAGCAGCTTAGTGGGGGCGTCAGCCTCGAGTATGGACGAGCAGTACTTC | CASSLVGASASSMDEQYF | TRBJ2-7 | NA | NA | TRBV7-6
TGCGCCAGCAGCCCCTGGGGAACGGAAGAAAAACTGTTTTTT | CASSPWGTEEKLFF | TRBJ1-4 | NA | NA | TRBV5-1
TGCGCCAGCAGCCTATTCTGGAGGGGTGATCAGCCCCAGCATTTT | CASSLFWRGDQPQHF | TRBJ1-5 | NA | NA | TRBV4-1